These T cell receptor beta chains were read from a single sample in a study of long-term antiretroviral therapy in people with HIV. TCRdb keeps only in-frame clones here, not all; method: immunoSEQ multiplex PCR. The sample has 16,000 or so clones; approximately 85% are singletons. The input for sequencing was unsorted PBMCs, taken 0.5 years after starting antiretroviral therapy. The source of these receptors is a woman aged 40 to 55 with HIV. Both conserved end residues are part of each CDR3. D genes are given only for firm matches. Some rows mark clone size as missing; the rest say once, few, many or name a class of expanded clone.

cdr3_nt: TGTGCCAGCAGCTTGCCGGGACAGGGGGCCTCTGGGGCCAACGTCCTGACTTTC; cdr3_aa: CASSLPGQGASGANVLTF; j_call: TRBJ2-6; d_call: TRBD1; v_call: TRBV5-6; clone_size: -
cdr3_nt: TGCGCCAGCAGCTTGCCGACAGGGGGCCCAGATACGCAGTATTTT; cdr3_aa: CASSLPTGGPDTQYF; j_call: TRBJ2-3; d_call: TRBD1; v_call: TRBV5-1; clone_size: -
cdr3_nt: TGTGCCAGCAGCTTGTCGCCGAGCAGCTACAATGAGCAGTTCTTC; cdr3_aa: CASSLSPSSYNEQFF; j_call: TRBJ2-1; d_call: -; v_call: TRBV11-2; clone_size: -
cdr3_nt: TGCGCCAGCAGCCAAGGACAGGCTCCCTTCCAAGAGACCCAGTACTTC; cdr3_aa: CASSQGQAPFQETQYF; j_call: TRBJ2-5; d_call: TRBD1; v_call: TRBV5-1; clone_size: -
cdr3_nt: TGTGCCAGCAACCGACTAGTCGCGAGCACAGATACGCAGTATTTT; cdr3_aa: CASNRLVASTDTQYF; j_call: TRBJ2-3; d_call: -; v_call: TRBV6-5; clone_size: -
cdr3_nt: TGTGCCAGCAGCCAAACGACGGATTATAGCAATCAGCCCCAGCATTTT; cdr3_aa: CASSQTTDYSNQPQHF; j_call: TRBJ1-5; d_call: -; v_call: TRBV7-9; clone_size: -
cdr3_nt: TGTGCCAGCAGCTTAGATCTTGGGGCTGAAGCTTTCTTT; cdr3_aa: CASSLDLGAEAFF; j_call: TRBJ1-1; d_call: -; v_call: TRBV11-2; clone_size: -
cdr3_nt: TGCGCCAGCAGCCAAGGGACGGGGGAGCAGTACTTC; cdr3_aa: CASSQGTGEQYF; j_call: TRBJ2-7; d_call: -; v_call: TRBV4-1; clone_size: -
cdr3_nt: TGTGCCAGCAGCCGACAAGAGACCCAGTACTTC; cdr3_aa: CASSRQETQYF; j_call: TRBJ2-5; d_call: -; v_call: TRBV7-9; clone_size: -
cdr3_nt: TGTGCCAGTAGTATCCCGCCGGGGGTACTAGACTATGGCTACACCTTC; cdr3_aa: CASSIPPGVLDYGYTF; j_call: TRBJ1-2; d_call: -; v_call: TRBV19; clone_size: -
cdr3_nt: TGTGCCAGCAGGGTCGGGGTTAGGGGCTACACCTTC; cdr3_aa: CASRVGVRGYTF; j_call: TRBJ1-2; d_call: -; v_call: TRBV7-2; clone_size: -
cdr3_nt: TGCGCCAGCAGCTTGGAGAGTTCTGGGCCGAATGAAAAACTGTTTTTT; cdr3_aa: CASSLESSGPNEKLFF; j_call: TRBJ1-4; d_call: -; v_call: TRBV5-1; clone_size: -
cdr3_nt: TGTGCCACCGATCCTGGGGCCAACGTCCTGACTTTC; cdr3_aa: CATDPGANVLTF; j_call: TRBJ2-6; d_call: -; v_call: TRBV19; clone_size: -
cdr3_nt: TGTGCCATCAGCAAAATGGGGATCGGGGAGCTGTTTTTT; cdr3_aa: CAISKMGIGELFF; j_call: TRBJ2-2; d_call: -; v_call: TRBV10-3; clone_size: -
cdr3_nt: TGTGCCAGCAGTGAGGTGCTTCACTACGAGCAGTACTTC; cdr3_aa: CASSEVLHYEQYF; j_call: TRBJ2-7; d_call: -; v_call: TRBV2; clone_size: -
cdr3_nt: TGTGCCAGCAGCCCAGGGGCGACCCACGAGCAGTACTTC; cdr3_aa: CASSPGATHEQYF; j_call: TRBJ2-7; d_call: -; v_call: TRBV5-5; clone_size: -
cdr3_nt: TGTGCCAGCAGCTTAACTGGGACAGCCTTGGCCTACAATGAGCAGTTCTTC; cdr3_aa: CASSLTGTALAYNEQFF; j_call: TRBJ2-1; d_call: TRBD1; v_call: TRBV5-6; clone_size: -
cdr3_nt: TGTGCCTGGAGTCAGACGGGACTAGCGGGAGAGACCCAGTACTTC; cdr3_aa: CAWSQTGLAGETQYF; j_call: TRBJ2-5; d_call: TRBD2; v_call: TRBV30; clone_size: -
cdr3_nt: TGCGCCAGCAGCTTAGGAGGGGTGGACTACGAGCAGTACTTC; cdr3_aa: CASSLGGVDYEQYF; j_call: TRBJ2-7; d_call: -; v_call: TRBV5-1; clone_size: -
cdr3_nt: TGTGCCAGCTCACCACCGGATCGGACAGGGGGCAAAAACATTCAGTACTTC; cdr3_aa: CASSPPDRTGGKNIQYF; j_call: TRBJ2-4; d_call: TRBD1; v_call: TRBV18; clone_size: -
cdr3_nt: TGTGCCAGCAGTTTAGTCCAAGAGACCCAGTACTTC; cdr3_aa: CASSLVQETQYF; j_call: TRBJ2-5; d_call: -; v_call: TRBV28; clone_size: -
cdr3_nt: TGCGCCAGCTCTAGCGGGGTAGAGACCCAGTACTTC; cdr3_aa: CASSSGVETQYF; j_call: TRBJ2-5; d_call: TRBD2; v_call: TRBV10-2; clone_size: once
cdr3_nt: TGTGCCAGCAGCGTATATTCTAGCGGGAGCGCAGATACGCAGTATTTT; cdr3_aa: CASSVYSSGSADTQYF; j_call: TRBJ2-3; d_call: TRBD2; v_call: TRBV9; clone_size: -
cdr3_nt: TGTGCCAGCAGTTCTGACAGGGCCTACGAGCAGTACTTC; cdr3_aa: CASSSDRAYEQYF; j_call: TRBJ2-7; d_call: TRBD1; v_call: TRBV27; clone_size: -
cdr3_nt: TGCGCCAGCAGCCAAGAGTTGCGGGGAGGGGGGGGAGAGACCCAGTACTTC; cdr3_aa: CASSQELRGGGGETQYF; j_call: TRBJ2-5; d_call: -; v_call: TRBV4-1; clone_size: -
cdr3_nt: TGTGCCAGCAGAATTAGCAATCAGCCCCAGCATTTT; cdr3_aa: CASRISNQPQHF; j_call: TRBJ1-5; d_call: -; v_call: TRBV28; clone_size: -
cdr3_nt: TGTGCCAGCAATCCGACCGGAGGGGGTCCAACTAATGAAAAACTGTTTTTT; cdr3_aa: CASNPTGGGPTNEKLFF; j_call: TRBJ1-4; d_call: -; v_call: TRBV2; clone_size: few
cdr3_nt: TGTGCCATCAGTGATATTGCGGGGGCAGGGGAGACCCAGTACTTC; cdr3_aa: CAISDIAGAGETQYF; j_call: TRBJ2-5; d_call: -; v_call: TRBV10-3; clone_size: -
cdr3_nt: TGCAGCGGCGGCTTATCCTACAATGAGCAGTTCTTC; cdr3_aa: CSGGLSYNEQFF; j_call: TRBJ2-1; d_call: -; v_call: TRBV29-1; clone_size: -
cdr3_nt: TGTGCCAGCAGTGAAAACGGGGGTAGCTCCTACGAGCAGTACTTC; cdr3_aa: CASSENGGSSYEQYF; j_call: TRBJ2-7; d_call: -; v_call: TRBV6-4; clone_size: -
cdr3_nt: TGTGCCAGCAGTTTATCGGCTAGCGGGAGTGTCGCGCAGTTCTTC; cdr3_aa: CASSLSASGSVAQFF; j_call: TRBJ2-1; d_call: TRBD2; v_call: TRBV28; clone_size: -
cdr3_nt: TGCGCCAGCAGCGCCCCCACAGATACGCAGTATTTT; cdr3_aa: CASSAPTDTQYF; j_call: TRBJ2-3; d_call: -; v_call: TRBV5-1; clone_size: -
cdr3_nt: TGTGCCAGCAGTTTAGGTTACAGCGGCACCGGGGAGCTGTTTTTT; cdr3_aa: CASSLGYSGTGELFF; j_call: TRBJ2-2; d_call: -; v_call: TRBV28; clone_size: -
cdr3_nt: TGTGCCAGTTCAGACCCGCGGACGGCTATTCGTGGCTACACCTTC; cdr3_aa: CASSDPRTAIRGYTF; j_call: TRBJ1-2; d_call: -; v_call: TRBV18; clone_size: few
cdr3_nt: TGTGCCATCAGGGATGGATCCCTGCTAAAAGAGACCCAGTACTTC; cdr3_aa: CAIRDGSLLKETQYF; j_call: TRBJ2-5; d_call: -; v_call: TRBV10-3; clone_size: -
cdr3_nt: TGTGCCAGCAGCTCTGGGACAGGTTTGCTAGAGACCCAGTACTTC; cdr3_aa: CASSSGTGLLETQYF; j_call: TRBJ2-5; d_call: TRBD1; v_call: TRBV11-1; clone_size: -
cdr3_nt: TGTGCCAGCAGATTCCGACTAGCGGGAGCTAATGAGCAGTTCTTC; cdr3_aa: CASRFRLAGANEQFF; j_call: TRBJ2-1; d_call: TRBD2; v_call: TRBV7-2; clone_size: -
cdr3_nt: TGTGCCAGTAGTCCAGGCTTCTCTGGAAACACCATATATTTT; cdr3_aa: CASSPGFSGNTIYF; j_call: TRBJ1-3; d_call: -; v_call: TRBV19; clone_size: -
cdr3_nt: TGTGCCAGCGGATTAGGACAGAACACTGAAGCTTTCTTT; cdr3_aa: CASGLGQNTEAFF; j_call: TRBJ1-1; d_call: -; v_call: TRBV6-6; clone_size: -
cdr3_nt: TGCGCCAGCAGCCCCAAGACAGGGGGAGTCTCTGGGGCCAACGTCCTGACTTTC; cdr3_aa: CASSPKTGGVSGANVLTF; j_call: TRBJ2-6; d_call: TRBD1; v_call: TRBV5-1; clone_size: -
cdr3_nt: TGTGCCAGCAGCAAAGGACAGGGAAGCACAGATACGCAGTATTTT; cdr3_aa: CASSKGQGSTDTQYF; j_call: TRBJ2-3; d_call: TRBD1; v_call: TRBV11-3; clone_size: -
cdr3_nt: TGTGCCAGCAGCTTAGTTTCCCAAGAGCGGCTGTTTTTT; cdr3_aa: CASSLVSQERLFF; j_call: TRBJ2-2; d_call: -; v_call: TRBV7-7; clone_size: -
cdr3_nt: TGTGCCAGCAGCTTAAGCGGGAGCATAAATGAGCAGTTCTTC; cdr3_aa: CASSLSGSINEQFF; j_call: TRBJ2-1; d_call: TRBD2; v_call: TRBV11-2; clone_size: few
cdr3_nt: TGTGCCAGCAGCTCCCGGGGGAGGGAGGGGTCTGGCTACACCTTC; cdr3_aa: CASSSRGREGSGYTF; j_call: TRBJ1-2; d_call: -; v_call: TRBV11-2; clone_size: -
cdr3_nt: TGTGCCAGCATTCCCGGGGAGCTGTTTTTT; cdr3_aa: CASIPGELFF; j_call: TRBJ2-2; d_call: -; v_call: TRBV28; clone_size: -
cdr3_nt: TGTGCCAGCAGCGTTGCTGGGGCGAATCAGCCCCAGCATTTT; cdr3_aa: CASSVAGANQPQHF; j_call: TRBJ1-5; d_call: -; v_call: TRBV2; clone_size: few
cdr3_nt: TGTGCCAGCAGTTACTCAGGGCCAGGAAACACCATATATTTT; cdr3_aa: CASSYSGPGNTIYF; j_call: TRBJ1-3; d_call: -; v_call: TRBV6-5; clone_size: few
cdr3_nt: TGTGCCAGCAGCTCTCCCCTAGCGGGAGTAAGGAATGAGCAGTTCTTC; cdr3_aa: CASSSPLAGVRNEQFF; j_call: TRBJ2-1; d_call: TRBD2; v_call: TRBV5-4; clone_size: -
cdr3_nt: TGCGCCAGCAGCTTGGGAGGAGGAGGGGGTGGCGTCGGCAATGAGCAGTTCTTC; cdr3_aa: CASSLGGGGGGVGNEQFF; j_call: TRBJ2-1; d_call: -; v_call: TRBV5-1; clone_size: -
cdr3_nt: TGTGCCAGCAGCAAATGGACCTCTGACAGGGCCGCAGATACGCAGTATTTT; cdr3_aa: CASSKWTSDRAADTQYF; j_call: TRBJ2-3; d_call: -; v_call: TRBV21-1; clone_size: -
cdr3_nt: TGTGCCAGTAGTCCAAGGGGTGGCTCATCTGGAAACACCATATATTTT; cdr3_aa: CASSPRGGSSGNTIYF; j_call: TRBJ1-3; d_call: -; v_call: TRBV19; clone_size: -
cdr3_nt: TGTGTCAGCAGTACGGCGCCGGGGTTTGTAGATACGCAGTATTTT; cdr3_aa: CVSSTAPGFVDTQYF; j_call: TRBJ2-3; d_call: -; v_call: TRBV6-6; clone_size: -
cdr3_nt: TGTGCCAGCACCCAAGGGGGCAGGGCTGGGGCCAACGTCCTGACTTTC; cdr3_aa: CASTQGGRAGANVLTF; j_call: TRBJ2-6; d_call: TRBD1; v_call: TRBV28; clone_size: once
cdr3_nt: TGTGCCAGCAGTGAAGGGGTGGTTCAGCCCCAGCATTTT; cdr3_aa: CASSEGVVQPQHF; j_call: TRBJ1-5; d_call: -; v_call: TRBV6-1; clone_size: -